This T cell receptor beta chain was identified during a study of blood T cell repertoires in COVID-19. The CDR3 consists of 14 residues. With 2 bases removed from V and 6 bases from J, the gap between germline ends came to 13 bases. Germline V gene sequence: CDR1 SGHKS, CDR2 YYEKEE (reference sequence). Authors' data handling: Reference gene primer amplification yielded estimated nucleated cell counts. Generated by immunoSEQ multiplex PCR, the TCRdb table keeps only in-frame clones and is missing some. Clonal size and the V and J genes are those of that table, whereas D and trimming came from the DNA. The table has more than 450,000 clones, approximately 90% seen once; the top ten hold about 0.75%.

The clonotype was recovered from a woman in her late teens or twenties who had recovered from COVID-19. J is TRBJ2-3 and V is TRBV5-5; the D is unclear. Sequencing was performed on PBMCs or T cells enriched from blood (not recorded which). CDR3 region: CASSFELASDTQYF. The CDR3 bases are TGTGCCAGCAGCTTTGAGTTAGCCTCCGATACGCAGTATTTT.